A single sample gave rise to the 3 T cell receptor beta chains below, sequenced in a study of a mutant IDH1 vaccine in newly diagnosed glioma. Produced via immunoSEQ multiplex PCR; TCRdb's table is partial and in-frame only. The sample has just under 95,000 clones; about 82% are singletons. As for time point: baseline, week 1 (first vaccination visit). Indicated treatment: pre-vaccination baseline after standard-of-care therapy. The sequenced sample was PBMCs, obtained from a glioma patient treated with radiotherapy, temozolomide or both. Receptor source: a man between 40 and 49 years old with glioma.

V is TRBV19 and J is TRBJ2-7; D possibly corresponds to TRBD1 (7 bases). The CDR3 has 13 amino acids. Per germline, CDR1 LNHDA and CDR2 SQIVND (reference sequence). V was trimmed by 9 bases and J by 5 bases, leaving 17 bases between them. CDR3 protein: CASRGTSGDEQYF. The CDR3 bases are TGTGCCAGCAGGGGGACATCGGGGGACGAGCAGTACTTC.

J is TRBJ2-7 and V is TRBV4-3; either TRBD1 or TRBD2 may supply D (5 bases each). The germline V and J ends were trimmed by 0 bases and 5 bases, with 14 bases remaining between them. In germline, CDR1 is LGHNA, CDR2 YSLEER. The length of the CDR3 is 15 residues. The DNA for the CDR3 is TGCGCCAGCAGCCAAGAATGGCCAGGGAGAAACGAGCAGTACTTC. This codes for CASSQEWPGRNEQYF.

V usage is TRBV5-4 and J usage is TRBJ2-1; no definite D call. Germline V CDR1 and CDR2: SGHNT, YYREEE (reference sequence). This CDR3 is 13 amino acids long. Trimming removed 4 bases from V and 6 bases from J, with 11 bases in between. CDR3 sequence reads: CASSLSDINEQFF. In DNA, the CDR3 is TGTGCCAGCAGCCTTTCCGATATCAATGAGCAGTTCTTC.